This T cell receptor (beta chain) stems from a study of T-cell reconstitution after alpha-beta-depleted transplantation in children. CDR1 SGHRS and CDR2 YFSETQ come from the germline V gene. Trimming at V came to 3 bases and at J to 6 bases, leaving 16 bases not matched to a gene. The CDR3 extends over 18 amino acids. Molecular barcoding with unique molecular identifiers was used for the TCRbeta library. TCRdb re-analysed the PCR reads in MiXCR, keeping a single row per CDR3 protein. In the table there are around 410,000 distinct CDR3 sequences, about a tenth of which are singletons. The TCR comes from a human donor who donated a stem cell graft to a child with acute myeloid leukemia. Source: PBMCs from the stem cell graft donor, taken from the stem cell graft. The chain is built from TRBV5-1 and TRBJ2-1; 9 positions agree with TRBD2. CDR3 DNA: TGCGCCAGCAGCTGGCACCGGGACGGGCGGGAGGGCAGCAATGAGCAGTTCTTC. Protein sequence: CASSWHRDGREGSNEQFF.